These T cell receptor beta chains were read from a single sample in a study of Graves' ophthalmopathy and Graves' hyperthyroidism. Using its own MiXCR run on the multiplex PCR reads, TCRdb lists one record per CDR3 protein. The sample yields about 220,000 distinct CDR3 sequences, 20% to 25% seen once. Material for sequencing was peripheral blood. The receptors shown here come from a woman aged 50 to 60 with Graves' ophthalmopathy. CDR3s include the opening cysteine and the closing phenylalanine or tryptophan. The D gene is left open where the match is weak. Rows give clone size only sometimes, using once, few, many, or a class for an expanded clone.

>TRBJ2-2|TRBV19|.|.
TGTGCCAGTACGGGCTCGGGCACCGGGGAGCTGTTTTTT
CASTGSGTGELFF
>TRBJ1-5|TRBV3-1|TRBD1|.
TGTGCCAGCAGCCGATCTCAGGACAGGGGTGGTCAGCCCCAGCATTTT
CASSRSQDRGGQPQHF
>TRBJ2-2|TRBV7-8|TRBD2|many
TGTGCCAGCACCGATAAAAGACGGGGGGGCGGGGAGCTGTTTTTT
CASTDKRRGGGELFF
>TRBJ1-6|TRBV5-1|.|many
TGCGCCAGCAAAAAGGACAGAGTGGGGAATTCACCCCTCCACTTT
CASKKDRVGNSPLHF
>TRBJ1-2|TRBV5-1|TRBD1|.
TGCGCCAGCAGCCTCACAGGGGACCCCTATGGCTACACCTTC
CASSLTGDPYGYTF
>TRBJ2-7|TRBV28|TRBD1|many
TGTGCCAGCAGTGGACAGGCCTACGAGCAGTACTTC
CASSGQAYEQYF
>TRBJ1-3|TRBV9|.|many
TGTGCCAGCAGCCTACACGACCGGGGCACCATATATTTT
CASSLHDRGTIYF
>TRBJ2-7|TRBV5-1|TRBD1|few
TGCGCCAGCAGCTTGCTAGGACAGGGTAACGAGCAGTACTTC
CASSLLGQGNEQYF
>TRBJ1-2|TRBV12-3/TRBV12-4|.|.
TGTGCCAGCAGTTTTGGTGCAGCGACCCATGGCTACACCTTC
CASSFGAATHGYTF
>TRBJ1-2|TRBV6-4|.|.
TGTGCCAGCACCGAAATCAGCTATGGCTACACCTTC
CASTEISYGYTF
>TRBJ1-2|TRBV3-1|TRBD1|.
TGTGCCAGCAGCCAAGGGACAGGGGGCAGAAGAGGCTACACCTTC
CASSQGTGGRRGYTF